This TCR beta chain is from a study of shared clonotypes between healthy human individuals. Background on the study: The study drew on a couple of women and a few men aged 18 to 49 as donors.

All donors qualified as healthy HIV-negative adults and had experienced no recent acute infections or vaccinations. Points from the study as a whole: Genetic and exposure-history diversity was limited by the few donors.

Each subset's genomic DNA was shared equally among a number of immunoSEQ plates. The repertoire was sequenced with immunoSEQ multiplex PCR; TCRdb's copy has only in-frame clones and lacks some. The table shows a few hundred thousand clones, with 70% to 80% occurring only once. In the case of this clone: Its cognate antigen is unknown. A far larger clone is just one base off, so this is likely a read error. In the same sample, other DNA sequences code for this CDR3.

This CDR3 comprises 12 residues. Germline lookup yields CDR1 SGHTS and CDR2 YDEGEE. The specimen sequenced was PBMCs. The V gene is TRBV5-8, the J gene TRBJ1-2, with D hard to call. The TCR originated in a woman in her 40s in good health. Some clones in this sample may be carry-over from other donors' samples. Written as DNA, the CDR3 is TGCGCCAGCAGCTTGGAAGGGCTCGGCTACACCTTC. Its protein product is CASSLEGLGYTF.